Presented here are 28 T cell receptor beta chains from one specimen sequenced in a study of post-analysis software for immune sequencing data. No antigen has been assigned to these receptors. Findings of the study overall: TRBV segments more frequent in patients than in controls numbered about 5 and included TRBV5-6, TRBV5-1 and TRBV20-1.

Included in the TCR beta cDNA libraries were unique molecular identifiers. Using its own MiXCR run on the PCR reads, TCRdb lists one record per CDR3 protein. The table lists 740,000 or so distinct CDR3 sequences, about 57% of them singletons. Sequencing was done on a sample of blood. The receptors come from a girl aged 5 to 17 with multiple sclerosis.

A remark on this clonotype: A read error may produce the germline difference seen at one junction end. The chain recombines TRBV5-1 with TRBJ2-5; the D is unclear. The germline CDR1 and CDR2 sequences are SGHRS and YFSETQ. The CDR3 is 18 residues long. The CDR3 protein is CASSLAPNWIVSQEAQYF. Here the CDR3 DNA reads TGCGCCAGCAGCTTGGCCCCGAACTGGATCGTCTCCCAAGAGGCCCAGTACTTC.

This chain uses TRBV29-1 with TRBJ1-4, with 8 bases lining up with TRBD1. Germline trimming cut 6 bases from V and 4 bases from J; bases unmatched to any gene: 7. The CDR3 sequence is 14 residues long. In germline, CDR1 is SQVTM, CDR2 ANQGSEA. The CDR3 protein is CSVAPGGRNEKLFF. In nucleotides, the CDR3 is TGCAGCGTCGCGCCAGGGGGCCGTAATGAAAAACTGTTTTTT. Variable domain in full (rest from reference TRBV29-1 and TRBJ1-4): SAVISQKPSRDICQRGTSLTIQCQVDSQVTMMFWYRQQPGQSLTLIATANQGSEATYESGFVIDKFPISRPNLTFSTLTVSNMSPEDSSIYLCSVAPGGRNEKLFFGSGTQLSVL.

The sample holds one count of this clonotype. V gene TRBV25-1 combines with J gene TRBJ2-7; D uncertain. The CDR3 covers 13 residues. Trimming left V 4 bases short and J 3 bases short, with 10 bases between. Germline CDR1 and CDR2: MGHDK and SYGVNS. CDR3 amino acids: CASSVSGHYEQYF. The CDR3 DNA reads TGTGCCAGCAGTGTCTCCGGGCACTACGAGCAGTACTTC.

J is TRBJ2-1 and V is TRBV6-5, with 10 bases lining up with TRBD2. V was pared by 2 bases and J by 2 bases, with 9 bases of the junction left unmatched. There are 18 residues in the CDR3. The germline CDR1 and CDR2 sequences are MNHEY and SVGAGI. The CDR3 bases are TGTGCCAGCAGTTACAGTCCTAGCGGGGGACTAGCCTACAATGAGCAGTTCTTC. This encodes CASSYSPSGGLAYNEQFF.

The V call is TRBV29-1, the J call TRBJ2-5; a possible D gene is TRBD2 (5 bases). The J call may be mistaken, given a closer DNA end match to TRBJ2-7. CDR1 and CDR2 from the germline V gene are SQVTM and ANQGSEA. The CDR3 runs to 14 residues. The CDR3 coding sequence is TGCAGCGTTGAAATCTGGGGAGCATCCTACGAGCAGTACTTC. This gives the protein CSVEIWGASYEQYF.

The gene calls are TRBV6-1 and TRBJ2-3; D is ambiguous. Germline loops: CDR1 MNHNS, CDR2 SASEGT. The CDR3 sequence is 13 residues long. Trimming took 4 bases from V and 7 from J, leaving 12 bases between them. The CDR3 DNA reads TGTGCCAGCAGTGCCATAGGGATTTATACGCAGTATTTT. It encodes CASSAIGIYTQYF.

This clonotype was detected a few times. V gene TRBV20-1 combines with J gene TRBJ2-4, with a possible D match to TRBD2 (6 bases). The CDR3 sequence is 13 residues long. Germline V gives CDR1 DFQATT, CDR2 SNEGSKA (reference sequence). The V gene lost 2 bases and the J gene lost 13 bases, with 18 bases spanning the gap. In DNA form, the CDR3 reads TGCAGTGCTAGACAGGGAGGTTTAAGAGAGCAGTACTTC. Protein sequence: CSARQGGLREQYF.

About this clonotype itself: The CDR3 does not close with the conserved phenylalanine or tryptophan, likely indicating a read error. This sequence joins TRBV20-1 and TRBJ1-1; TRBD1 agrees at 7 bases. The trim removed 6 bases at V and 0 bases at J, leaving 10 bases unmatched. The CDR3 sequence is 15 residues long. From germline, CDR1 is DFQATT and CDR2 SNEGSKA (reference sequence). The CDR3 bases are TGCAGTGCGTCAGACAGGGCTGGTATGAACACTGAAGCTTTCCTT. Its translation: CSASDRAGMNTEAFL.

Only a few counts were recorded for this clonotype. The chain has TRBV29-1 and TRBJ1-2, with TRBD1 identical over 7 bases. Looked up from germline, CDR1 is SQVTM and CDR2 is ANQGSEA. This CDR3 region has 14 residues. Germline trimming cut 1 base from V and 3 bases from J; bases unmatched to any gene: 5. CDR3 loop: CSVEGRGKDYGYTF. In DNA, the CDR3 is TGCAGCGTTGAAGGCAGGGGGAAAGACTATGGCTACACCTTC.

This clonotype showed up just once. The chain recombines TRBV28 with TRBJ1-2; a weak D match, TRBD1 (5 bases). CDR1 and CDR2 from the germline V gene are MDHEN and SYDVKM. V lost 6 bases and J 4 bases, leaving 9 bases between the germline ends. CDR3 size: 12 residues. The CDR3 DNA reads as TGTGCCAGCAGATGGACACGCTATGGCTACACCTTC. This encodes CASRWTRYGYTF.

This clonotype was seen a few times. CDR3 protein: CASSYERVRGEQFF. The DNA for the CDR3 is TGTGCCAGCAGTTACGAGCGGGTAAGGGGGGAGCAGTTCTTC. V gene TRBV6-5 combines with J gene TRBJ2-1; D assignment may be TRBD1 or TRBD2 (6 bases each). This CDR3 region has 14 residues. Germline assignment: CDR1 MNHEY and CDR2 SVGAGI. Between the trimmed V and J ends, which lost 2 bases and 10 bases, there was a span of 15 bases.

V usage is TRBV27 and J usage is TRBJ2-1, with 11 nucleotides matching TRBD2. Germline CDR1 is MNHEY and CDR2 is SMNVEV (reference sequence). The trim removed 3 bases at V and 4 bases at J, leaving 8 bases unmatched. This CDR3 comprises 17 residues. The CDR3 spells CASSLYRLAGKYNEQFF. CDR3 nucleotides: TGTGCCAGCAGTTTGTATAGACTAGCGGGAAAATACAATGAGCAGTTCTTC.

The rearrangement joins TRBV2 to TRBJ2-1, with a weak D call TRBD2 (5 bases). The CDR3 loop spans 17 amino acids. Trimming cost V 1 base and J 3 bases, with 16 bases left between them. Germline V CDR1 and CDR2: SNHLY, FYNNEI. The chain's CDR3 is CASSEGGVGKIYNEQFF. The CDR3 DNA is TGTGCCAGCAGTGAAGGAGGAGTCGGGAAGATCTACAATGAGCAGTTCTTC.

The J gene is TRBJ2-7, the V gene TRBV5-1, with D perhaps TRBD2 (5 bases). Trimming cost V 0 bases and J 7 bases, with 17 bases left between them. This CDR3 has 15 amino acids. Germline CDR1 reads SGHRS; CDR2 reads YFSETQ. The chain's CDR3 is CASSLAAGKMREQYF. CDR3 in DNA: TGCGCCAGCAGCTTGGCCGCGGGCAAGATGAGGGAGCAGTACTTC.

The chain employs TRBV29-1 and TRBJ2-7, with D possibly TRBD1 on 6 matching bases. The germline gives CDR1 SQVTM, CDR2 ANQGSEA. CDR3 length: 11 residues. V lost 2 bases, J lost 5 bases, and 7 bases lay in between. The CDR3 DNA sequence: TGCAGCGTTGAAACAGGGCACGAGCAGTACTTC. Translation gives CSVETGHEQYF.

CDR3 in DNA: TGTGCCAGCAGTCCCTTTGACAATCTCCAAGAGACCCAGTACTTC. Translating gives CASSPFDNLQETQYF. The chain has TRBV7-6 and TRBJ2-5; D remains ambiguous. Trimming shortened V by 6 bases and J by 1 base, and 15 bases separated the two germline ends. The CDR3 loop spans 15 amino acids. Germline CDR1 is SGHVS and CDR2 is FNYEAQ.

This rearrangement joins TRBV6-6 to TRBJ2-3; weak D call: TRBD2 (6 bases). This CDR3 has 13 amino acids. Germline V lookup: CDR1 MNHNY, CDR2 SVGAGI (reference sequence). Trimming took off 7 bases at V and 5 bases at J, with 13 bases between the two ends. In nucleotides, the CDR3 is TGTGCCAGCATACGGCGGGGTGGAGATACGCAGTATTTT. Translated: CASIRRGGDTQYF.

V and J are TRBV29-1 and TRBJ2-1; the D gene could be TRBD1 or TRBD2 (5 bases each). The CDR3 contains 15 residues. Germline V lookup: CDR1 SQVTM, CDR2 ANQGSEA. Trimming cost V 0 bases and J 0 bases, with 9 bases left between them. The CDR3 nucleotides read TGCAGCGTTGAAGAGGGACGGAGCTCCTACAATGAGCAGTTCTTC. Protein sequence: CSVEEGRSSYNEQFF.

CDR3 amino acids: CASTTGGQGAREQYF. The CDR3 DNA sequence: TGTGCCAGCACAACTGGGGGACAGGGGGCGCGGGAGCAGTACTTC. The V call is TRBV12-3 or TRBV12-4, the J call TRBJ2-5; 12 positions match TRBD1. The CDR3 runs 15 residues. V lost 7 bases to trimming and J lost 11 bases; unmatched junction nucleotides: 14.

This chain connects TRBV12-3 or TRBV12-4 to TRBJ1-2, with D perhaps matching TRBD1 (6 bases). This CDR3 contains 16 residues. V was clipped by 5 bases and J by 2 bases, with 18 bases between them. CDR3 bases: TGTGCCAGCAGTCCCCCAGGGGCAGGGCGGAACTATGGCTACACCTTC. Residues: CASSPPGAGRNYGYTF.

This clonotype has only a few counts. The genes are TRBV20-1 and TRBJ2-1; 8 bases align to TRBD2. The CDR3 is made up of 13 amino acids. J gave up 6 bases and V 5 bases, and 6 bases lay outside the gene matches. Germline V gives CDR1 DFQATT, CDR2 SNEGSKA (reference sequence). In DNA form, the CDR3 reads TGCAGTGCTCCGGCAGCGGGGGCCAATGAGCAGTTCTTC. It yields the protein CSAPAAGANEQFF.

This chain joins TRBV15 and TRBJ2-7; D is perhaps TRBD1 (6 bases). Trimming shortened V by 2 bases and J by 2 bases, and 16 bases separated the two germline ends. Germline lookup yields CDR1 LNHNV and CDR2 YYDKDF (reference sequence). This CDR3 has 16 residues. The CDR3 DNA sequence: TGTGCCACCAGCAGACCAGGACAGCGGTTCCCCTACGAGCAGTACTTC. This gives the protein CATSRPGQRFPYEQYF.

This clonotype was counted only a few times. V usage is TRBV7-6 and J usage is TRBJ1-4; perhaps TRBD1 as D (5 bases). Deletions cut 5 bases from V and 7 bases from J, with 17 bases between. The germline CDR1 and CDR2 sequences are SGHVS and FNYEAQ. The CDR3 sequence is 15 residues long. The CDR3: CASSLAGTRVEKLFF. For the CDR3, the DNA is TGTGCCAGCAGCCTGGCCGGGACTCGCGTTGAAAAACTGTTTTTT. The variable domain in full, completed from reference TRBV7-6 and TRBJ1-4, reads GAGVSQSPRYKVTKRGQDVALRCDPISGHVSLYWYRQALGQGPEFLTYFNYEAQQDKSGLPNDRFSAERPEGSISTLTIQRTEQRDSAMYRCASSLAGTRVEKLFFGSGTQLSVL.

The count of this clonotype is one. This rearrangement joins TRBV27 to TRBJ1-3; D unresolved. Between the trimmed V and J ends, which lost 5 bases and 0 bases, there was a span of 17 bases. The CDR3 runs to 17 residues. Germline-derived CDR1 and CDR2 are MNHEY and SMNVEV (reference sequence). CDR3 loop: CASSPQTDPNSGNTIYF. CDR3 in DNA: TGTGCCAGCAGTCCCCAGACTGACCCCAACTCTGGAAACACCATATATTTT.

The chain employs TRBV20-1 and TRBJ2-3, with 8 bases that match TRBD1. V was clipped by 5 bases and J by 6 bases; unmatched bases: 4. The germline CDR1 and CDR2 sequences are DFQATT and SNEGSKA (reference sequence). This CDR3 has 12 residues. CDR3 region: CSAPDRVDTQYF. The CDR3 coding sequence is TGCAGTGCTCCGGACAGGGTGGATACGCAGTATTTT.

The chain employs TRBV27 and TRBJ2-7; possibly TRBD1 or TRBD2 for D (6 bases each). The germline V gene has CDR1 MNHEY and CDR2 SMNVEV (reference sequence). V lost 5 bases, J lost 5 bases, and 13 bases lay in between. The CDR3 runs to 13 residues. The CDR3, as DNA: TGTGCCAGCAGTCTTCTGGGGGGCCACGAGCAGTACTTC. Translated, it gives CASSLLGGHEQYF.

The CDR3 nucleotides read TGCAGTGGAACAGGGGGCGAGGGCTATGGCTACACCTTC. Protein: CSGTGGEGYGYTF. The V gene is TRBV20-1, the J gene TRBJ1-2; 9 bases are shared with TRBD1. J gave up 4 bases and V 7 bases, and 7 bases lay outside the gene matches. CDR1 is DFQATT and CDR2 is SNEGSKA in the germline V gene (reference sequence). This CDR3 contains 13 residues.

The table lists this clonotype with a few counts. This sequence joins TRBV6-5 and TRBJ2-5; D possibly corresponds to TRBD2 (7 bases). Germline CDR1 reads MNHEY; CDR2 reads SVGAGI. V shed 3 bases and J shed 1 base, with 12 bases lying between them. This CDR3 has 15 amino acids. CDR3 loop: CASSYRGGGQETQYF. CDR3 nucleotide sequence: TGTGCCAGCAGTTATCGAGGGGGGGGCCAAGAGACCCAGTACTTC.